The 32 T cell receptor beta chains given below trace back to one sample, sequenced in a study of regulatory T cells in long-lasting Graves disease. Sample time point: newly diagnosed GD, antithyroid drugs for less than 3 months. The TCR library was prepared using RNA isolated from PBMCs. Investigators prepared the TCR beta libraries by applying iRepertoire HTBI primers and Arm-PCR of CDR3 regions. MiXCR, run by TCRdb on the multiplex PCR reads, gives a single entry per CDR3 protein. The sample includes fewer than 550,000 distinct CDR3 sequences, 16% of them seen just once. These data were likewise used in another study, on T cells in Graves' hyperthyroidism and ophthalmopathy.

The material sequenced was peripheral blood mononuclear cells (PBMCs), taken at new diagnosis, from a patient treated with antithyroid drugs. All receptors derive from a young woman with Graves disease.

The table lists this clonotype with a few counts. The chain joins TRBV10-3 to TRBJ2-7; D gene unclear. The CDR3 has 15 residues. V lost 5 bases, J lost 3 bases, and 17 bases lay in between. CDR1 is ENHRY, CDR2 SYGVKD, per germline. This CDR3 reads CAISIQPTESYEQYF. The CDR3 DNA follows: TGTGCCATCAGTATACAACCTACAGAGAGCTACGAGCAGTACTTC.

About this clonotype itself: One junction end disagrees with the germline gene, perhaps due to a read error. This chain links TRBV5-1 with TRBJ2-3; 10 positions match TRBD1. Germline CDR1 reads SGHRS; CDR2 reads YFSETQ. CDR3 length: 17 amino acids. In DNA form, the CDR3 reads TGCGCCAGCAGAGTCCTCAGGACAGGGGGTGGCACAGATACGCCGTATTTT. This codes for CASRVLRTGGGTDTPYF. The whole variable domain, remainder taken from reference TRBV5-1 and TRBJ2-3, is KAGVTQTPRYLIKTRGQQVTLSCSPISGHRSVSWYQQTPGQGLQFLFEYFSETQRNKGNFPGRFSGRQFSNSRSEMNVSTLELGDSALYLCASRVLRTGGGTDTPYFGPGTRLTVL.

Many counts were recorded for this clonotype. This chain uses TRBV28 with TRBJ2-7, with D maybe TRBD2 (5 bases). Trimming took 2 bases from V and 0 from J, leaving 11 bases between them. The CDR3 contains 15 residues. Germline V gene sequence: CDR1 MDHEN, CDR2 SYDVKM. The CDR3 protein is CASSLRGSGSYEQYF. The CDR3 DNA reads as TGTGCCAGCAGTTTACGGGGTTCGGGCTCCTACGAGCAGTACTTC. The full variable domain, its missing parts supplied by reference TRBV28 and TRBJ2-7, is DVKVTQSSRYLVKRTGEKVFLECVQDMDHENMFWYRQDPGLGLRLIYFSYDVKMKEKGDIPEGYSVSREKKERFSLILESASTNQTSMYLCASSLRGSGSYEQYFGPGTRLTVT.

The rearrangement links TRBV20-1 to TRBJ2-2; a weak D match, TRBD2 (5 bases). The CDR3 spans 14 residues. Trimming removed 6 bases at V and 1 base at J, with 12 bases between. The germline gives CDR1 DFQATT, CDR2 SNEGSKA (reference sequence). The CDR3 DNA is TGCAGTGCCGATAGGACTCAGAACACCGGGGAGCTGTTTTTT. Its translation is CSADRTQNTGELFF.

The rearrangement uses TRBV12-3 or TRBV12-4 and TRBJ2-3, with a possible D match to TRBD2 (6 bases). This CDR3 has 15 amino acids. The ends were cut back, 5 bases at V and 4 bases at J, with 16 bases in the middle. This chain's CDR3 is CASSPSSGPADTQYF. In DNA, the CDR3 is TGTGCCAGCAGTCCAAGTAGCGGCCCCGCAGATACGCAGTATTTT.

This clonotype showed up just a few times. The V and J genes are TRBV27 and TRBJ1-5, with D maybe TRBD1 (5 bases). The CDR3 contains 16 residues. Germline CDR1 MNHEY, CDR2 SMNVEV (reference sequence). Trimming stripped 3 bases from V and 6 bases from J, with 18 bases between. The CDR3, as DNA: TGTGCCAGCAGTTTTAACGGGGGGACCCAGGGTCAGCCCCAGCATTTT. Its protein product is CASSFNGGTQGQPQHF.

The gene calls are TRBV6-1 and TRBJ2-5; D call uncertain. With 1 base removed from V and 5 bases from J, the gap between germline ends came to 8 bases. The CDR3 has 13 residues. Germline V lookup: CDR1 MNHNS, CDR2 SASEGT. CDR3 amino acids: CASSEGFFETQYF. As DNA, the CDR3 is TGTGCCAGCAGTGAAGGGTTTTTCGAGACCCAGTACTTC.

This clonotype occurred many times. The DNA for the CDR3 is TGCAGTGCTAGAGATCCTGGGGTAGCCAAAAACATTCAGTACTTC. Amino acid sequence: CSARDPGVAKNIQYF. The chain links TRBV20-1 to TRBJ2-4; D is uncertain. The length of the CDR3 is 15 residues. Germline V gene data show CDR1 as DFQATT and CDR2 as SNEGSKA (reference sequence). Trimming shortened V by 0 bases and J by 0 bases, and 9 bases separated the two germline ends.

The rearrangement uses TRBV5-1 and TRBJ1-1; D call uncertain. The CDR3 consists of 14 residues. The V and J ends lost 4 bases and 0 bases respectively, with 10 bases between them. Germline CDR1 is SGHRS and CDR2 is YFSETQ. Here the CDR3 reads CASSPESLNTEAFF. The CDR3 coding sequence is TGCGCCAGCAGCCCTGAGAGTTTGAACACTGAAGCTTTCTTT. The full variable domain, completed using reference TRBV5-1 and TRBJ1-1, is KAGVTQTPRYLIKTRGQQVTLSCSPISGHRSVSWYQQTPGQGLQFLFEYFSETQRNKGNFPGRFSGRQFSNSRSEMNVSTLELGDSALYLCASSPESLNTEAFFGQGTRLTVV.

This clonotype was counted between two and nine times. This sequence joins TRBV30 and TRBJ2-7; 10 nucleotides line up with TRBD1. J lost 7 bases, V lost 1 base, and 10 bases had no gene match. CDR1 is GTSNPN and CDR2 is SVGIG in the germline V gene (reference sequence). The CDR3 covers 15 residues. CDR3 region: CAWSEDGTGDREQYF. As DNA, the CDR3 is TGTGCCTGGAGTGAAGATGGGACAGGGGATAGAGAGCAGTACTTC.

Many counts were recorded for this clonotype. The chain employs TRBV7-8 and TRBJ1-5; unclear D gene. The CDR3 has 16 amino acids. Germline CDR1 SGHVS, CDR2 FQNEAQ. The V end lost 5 bases, the J end lost 3 bases, and 17 bases lay between the germline ends. The CDR3 DNA is TGTGCCAGCAGCATATGGTCCGGCCCGAACAATCAGCCCCAGCATTTT. Translating gives CASSIWSGPNNQPQHF.

This chain joins TRBV7-2 and TRBJ2-5; a possible D gene is TRBD2 (7 bases). CDR1 SGHTA and CDR2 FQGNSA come from the germline V gene. The length of the CDR3 is 17 residues. Trimming left V 5 bases short and J 5 bases short, with 24 bases between. CDR3 in amino acids: CASSPRQGRWRGETQYF. Here the CDR3 DNA reads TGTGCCAGCAGCCCGCGTCAGGGGAGATGGCGGGGGGAGACCCAGTACTTC.

In this sample, this clonotype turned up many times. The chain has TRBV27 and TRBJ2-7, with 8 bases matching TRBD2. V shed 3 bases and J 0 bases; nucleotides not matched to a gene: 4. The germline V gene encodes CDR1 MNHEY and CDR2 SMNVEV (reference sequence). This CDR3 region has 15 residues. DNA for the CDR3: TGTGCCAGCAGTTTGATTAGCGGGGACTCCTACGAGCAGTACTTC. Amino acids: CASSLISGDSYEQYF.

CDR3 amino acids: CASRQPGQGNEKLFF. Written as DNA, the CDR3 is TGTGCCAGCAGACAGCCGGGACAGGGAAATGAAAAACTGTTTTTT. The V gene is TRBV7-9, the J gene TRBJ1-4, with 9 bases lining up with TRBD1. This CDR3 is built from 15 residues. The V and J ends lost 6 bases and 5 bases, in that order; junction bases with no gene match: 7. Per the germline V gene, CDR1 is SEHNR and CDR2 is FQNEAQ (reference sequence). Full variable domain (missing parts from reference TRBV7-9 and TRBJ1-4): DTGVSQNPRHKITKRGQNVTFRCDPISEHNRLYWYRQTLGQGPEFLTYFQNEAQLEKSRLLSDRFSAERPKGSFSTLEIQRTEQGDSAMYLCASRQPGQGNEKLFFGSGTQLSVL.

The chain is built from TRBV9 and TRBJ2-3; D remains unclear. The ends were cut back, 3 bases at V and 0 bases at J, with 5 bases in the middle. CDR3 length equals 13 residues. CDR1 and CDR2 (germline): SGDLS, YYNGEE. The CDR3 spells CASSDASTDTQYF. DNA for the CDR3: TGTGCCAGCAGCGATGCCAGCACAGATACGCAGTATTTT.

Concerning this clonotype: This sequence may be a read error, since a much larger clone differs from it by one base. The V gene is TRBV28, the J gene TRBJ1-1; 8 bases align to TRBD1. The CDR3 loop spans 17 amino acids. Per germline, CDR1 MDHEN and CDR2 SYDVKM. V was clipped by 5 bases and J by 0 bases; unmatched bases: 11. This CDR3 is CASSGLGTGIMNTEAFF. CDR3 DNA sequence: TGTGCCAGCAGTGGACTGGGGACAGGAATAATGAACACTGAAGCTTTCTTT.

The rearrangement links TRBV12-3 or TRBV12-4 to TRBJ1-3; D is unclear. V was trimmed by 6 bases and J by 0 bases, leaving 9 bases between them. The CDR3 is 14 residues long. The CDR3 region has the DNA TGTGCCAGCAGCTTGGATGACTCTGGAAACACCATATATTTT. Protein product: CASSLDDSGNTIYF.

This clonotype was counted ten times or more. The CDR3 bases are TGCAGTGCTAGATCCCGCGTTCTCTACAATGAGCAGTTCTTC. Its translation: CSARSRVLYNEQFF. The chain employs TRBV20-1 and TRBJ2-1; D not resolved. The CDR3 contains 14 residues. V lost 2 bases and J 3 bases, leaving 11 bases between the germline ends. The V gene's germline CDR1 is DFQATT and CDR2 SNEGSKA (reference sequence).

About this clonotype: With a much larger clone just one base away, this may be a read error. The V gene is TRBV7-8, the J gene TRBJ2-7; D might be TRBD1 (6 bases). Germline CDR1 SGHVS, CDR2 FQNEAQ. The length of the CDR3 is 15 residues. CDR3 DNA: TGTGCCTGCAGCTTTTTCCCCGAACAGGGCTACGAGCAGTACTTC. Encoded protein: CACSFFPEQGYEQYF.

This clonotype was counted at least ten times. This chain joins TRBV28 and TRBJ2-5; TRBD2 might be the D (5 bases). The CDR3 runs to 15 residues. Germline-derived CDR1 and CDR2 are MDHEN and SYDVKM. Trimming removed 2 bases from V and 3 bases from J, with 13 bases in between. This chain's CDR3 is CASSLAAGGKETQYF. The CDR3 DNA sequence: TGTGCCAGCAGTTTAGCGGCAGGAGGAAAAGAGACCCAGTACTTC.

The rearrangement uses TRBV5-5 and TRBJ2-1; D gene unclear. Deletions cut 1 base from V and 2 bases from J, with 10 bases between. Germline V gives CDR1 SGHKS, CDR2 YYEKEE (reference sequence). The CDR3 covers 15 residues. CDR3 nucleotides: TGTGCCAGCAGCTTGAACCCTACGGCCTACAATGAGCAGTTCTTC. Translating it yields CASSLNPTAYNEQFF. Full variable domain (rest looked up from reference TRBV5-5 and TRBJ2-1): DAGVTQSPTHLIKTRGQQVTLRCSPISGHKSVSWYQQVLGQGPQFIFQYYEKEERGRGNFPDRFSARQFPNYSSELNVNALLLGDSALYLCASSLNPTAYNEQFFGPGTRLTVL.

The rearrangement joins TRBV6-9 to TRBJ2-7; D not certain. Between the trimmed V and J ends, which lost 4 bases and 6 bases, there was a span of 7 bases. CDR1 is MNHGY, CDR2 SVAAGI, per germline. This CDR3 has 11 residues. The DNA of the CDR3 is TGTGCCAGCAGTTTCAAAGGCGAGCAGTACTTC. Translated: CASSFKGEQYF.

This clonotype was picked up a small number of times. The chain joins TRBV20-1 to TRBJ2-7; D unresolved. The V gene's germline CDR1 is DFQATT and CDR2 SNEGSKA (reference sequence). The CDR3 has 14 amino acids. Trimming removed 3 bases at V and 2 bases at J, with 14 bases between. CDR3 in DNA: TGCAGTGCTAGGTCCCAGTTCAGGCCCTACGAGCAGTACTTC. It encodes CSARSQFRPYEQYF.

The V gene is TRBV5-4, the J gene TRBJ2-2, with 11 bases matching TRBD2. V dropped 3 bases and J dropped 7; count of bases not matched to a gene: 11. The CDR3 sequence is 17 residues long. Germline assignment: CDR1 SGHNT and CDR2 YYREEE (reference sequence). The CDR3 reads CASSSPTGTSGLGELFF. For the CDR3, the DNA is TGTGCCAGCAGCTCGCCCACCGGGACTAGCGGCCTCGGGGAGCTGTTTTTT.

The gene calls are TRBV6-5 and TRBJ2-7, with D possibly TRBD2 on 6 matching bases. The CDR3 length is 17 residues. Germline V gives CDR1 MNHEY, CDR2 SVGAGI. V was trimmed by 0 bases and J by 0 bases, leaving 15 bases between them. The CDR3 DNA reads as TGTGCCAGCAGTTACTCGACATCCAGCGGGTACTCCTACGAGCAGTACTTC. The encoded protein is CASSYSTSSGYSYEQYF.

This clonotype was observed a handful of times. V usage is TRBV7-8 and J usage is TRBJ2-7; 9 nucleotides agree with TRBD1. Losses at the gene ends were 10 bases for V and 2 bases for J; bases not matched to a gene: 3. CDR1 is SGHVS, CDR2 FQNEAQ, per germline. This CDR3 comprises 12 residues. The CDR3 sequence is CATGTGTYEQYF. CDR3 DNA: TGTGCCACCGGGACAGGGACCTACGAGCAGTACTTC. Together with reference TRBV7-8 and TRBJ2-7, the CDR3 gives the full variable domain: GAGVSQSPRYKVAKRGQDVALRCDPISGHVSLFWYQQALGQGPEFLTYFQNEAQLDKSGLPSDRFFAERPEGSVSTLKIQRTQQEDSAVYLCATGTGTYEQYFGPGTRLTVT.

This clonotype was seen more than once but under ten times. CDR3 sequence reads: CASSILLMGNQPQHF. CDR3 in DNA: TGTGCCAGTAGTATACTCTTAATGGGCAATCAGCCCCAGCATTTT. The chain couples TRBV19 to TRBJ1-5; no clear D. CDR1 and CDR2 (germline): LNHDA, SQIVND (reference sequence). This CDR3 contains 15 residues. Trimming stripped 2 bases from V and 2 bases from J, with 10 bases between.

The CDR3, as DNA: TGTGCCAGCACCTCGCGGGACAGGGGGACAGATACGCAGTATTTT. Translation gives CASTSRDRGTDTQYF. The genes are TRBV5-4 and TRBJ2-3; TRBD1 matches at 11 bases. The CDR3 has 15 amino acids. V shed 6 bases and J 3 bases; nucleotides not matched to a gene: 6. Germline CDR1 SGHNT, CDR2 YYREEE (reference sequence).

This clonotype was detected ten times or more. The chain links TRBV7-2 to TRBJ2-5; weak D call: TRBD1 (8 bases). The germline V and J ends were trimmed by 5 bases and 1 base, with 20 bases remaining between them. The CDR3 spans 17 residues. In germline, CDR1 is SGHTA, CDR2 FQGNSA. This CDR3 reads CASSKGGTGSSQETQYF. As DNA, the CDR3 is TGTGCCAGCAGCAAGGGGGGGACAGGCAGTTCCCAAGAGACCCAGTACTTC. Supplemented by reference TRBV7-2 and TRBJ2-5, the full variable domain reads GAGVSQSPSNKVTEKGKDVELRCDPISGHTALYWYRQSLGQGLEFLIYFQGNSAPDKSGLPSDRFSAERTGGSVSTLTIQRTQQEDSAVYLCASSKGGTGSSQETQYFGPGTRLLVL.

This clonotype occurred many times. This chain links TRBV15 with TRBJ1-1; D not certain. CDR1 LNHNV and CDR2 YYDKDF come from the germline V gene (reference sequence). The CDR3 length is 16 residues. Deletions cut 0 bases from V and 1 base from J, with 12 bases between. CDR3 sequence (DNA): TGTGCCACCAGCAGAGATCTCTTATCGGGGAACACTGAAGCTTTCTTT. Amino acids: CATSRDLLSGNTEAFF.

The rearrangement uses TRBV7-9 and TRBJ1-5, with a tentative D call TRBD1 (6 bases). V dropped 2 bases and J dropped 7 bases, with 12 bases sitting between them. The CDR3 contains 14 residues. The germline V gene has CDR1 SEHNR and CDR2 FQNEAQ (reference sequence). Here the CDR3 DNA reads TGTGCCAGCAGCTTATCCTGGGGGCAACAGCCCCAGCATTTT. It translates to CASSLSWGQQPQHF. Complete variable domain (other parts from reference TRBV7-9 and TRBJ1-5): DTGVSQNPRHKITKRGQNVTFRCDPISEHNRLYWYRQTLGQGPEFLTYFQNEAQLEKSRLLSDRFSAERPKGSFSTLEIQRTEQGDSAMYLCASSLSWGQQPQHFGDGTRLSIL.

This clonotype has at least ten counts. This chain uses TRBV5-1 with TRBJ2-1; D perhaps matches TRBD1 (5 bases). CDR1 SGHRS and CDR2 YFSETQ come from the germline V gene. Trimming took 3 bases from V and 5 from J, leaving 9 bases between them. CDR3 length: 13 residues. CDR3 sequence reads: CASSSDTDNEQFF. The CDR3 DNA is TGCGCCAGCAGCTCGGACACAGACAATGAGCAGTTCTTC. The full variable domain, in which reference TRBV5-1 and TRBJ2-1 provide the parts outside the CDR3, is KAGVTQTPRYLIKTRGQQVTLSCSPISGHRSVSWYQQTPGQGLQFLFEYFSETQRNKGNFPGRFSGRQFSNSRSEMNVSTLELGDSALYLCASSSDTDNEQFFGPGTRLTVL.